This is a list of T cell receptor beta chains from one sample in a study of post-analysis software for immune sequencing data. Using its own MiXCR run on the PCR reads, TCRdb lists one record per CDR3 protein. This sample has about 570,000 distinct CDR3 sequences, with roughly 34% found just once. Sequenced sample: blood. The source is a girl between 2 and 17 years old with multiple sclerosis. The CDR3 runs from the conserved cysteine through the conserved F or W.

CDR3aa	j_gene	v_gene
CASSYSIYRMNTEAFF	TRBJ1-1	TRBV6-5
CASSSPGQGEETQYF	TRBJ2-5	TRBV5-6
CASKVGEYNEQYF	NA	TRBV25-1
CASSRQTGRYEAFF	TRBJ1-1	TRBV28
CASSRSTDEQYF	TRBJ2-7	TRBV6-5
CASSPAPLVADEAFF	TRBJ1-1	TRBV18
CSARDGGSSGGYEQYF	TRBJ2-7	TRBV20-1
CASSTHRGRSSYEQYF	TRBJ2-7	TRBV7-9
CASRGTGRTQYF	TRBJ2-5	TRBV3-1
CARGPLAGGPISTDTQYF	TRBJ2-3	TRBV5-1
CASSEQSSGANALTF	TRBJ2-6	TRBV25-1
CASRPVACPSTDTQYF	TRBJ2-3	TRBV12-2
CAISAGETQYF	TRBJ2-5	TRBV10-3
CASSSPTSSSSYNEQFF	TRBJ2-1	TRBV7-9
CASSVGVFYNEQFF	TRBJ2-1	TRBV9
CASRAGQHQETQYF	TRBJ2-5	TRBV6-2/TRBV6-3
CASSLGGTPGSDTF	TRBJ1-2	TRBV12-3/TRBV12-4
CASSTTGGNTEAFF	TRBJ1-1	TRBV5-1
CASSLGLGTGSQETQYF	TRBJ2-5	TRBV7-3
CASRLTSGGLKETQYF	NA	TRBV6-5
CASSFGGLGNQPQHF	TRBJ1-5	TRBV12-3/TRBV12-4
CASSFGQGSPHTDTQYF	TRBJ2-3	TRBV5-1
CASSQDLGRFQYF	TRBJ2-4	TRBV3-1
CASSPSGVGETQYF	TRBJ2-5	TRBV28
CASSRQGAFPLANTEAFF	TRBJ1-1	TRBV5-1
CASSLGTSGDQETQYF	TRBJ2-5	TRBV11-2
CASSMTSGRYNEQFF	TRBJ2-1	TRBV5-1
CASSPRLGEQFF	TRBJ2-1	TRBV6-5
CASSQDRRAGETQYF	TRBJ2-5	TRBV3-1
CASSAAAGASTEAFF	TRBJ1-1	TRBV11-1
CASSLAGLAGYNEQFF	TRBJ2-1	TRBV5-1
CSAPGQGWTDTQYF	TRBJ2-3	TRBV20-1
CATSMMETQYF	TRBJ2-5	TRBV15
CSAPQLARETQYF	TRBJ2-5	TRBV20-1
CSVGRGGLETQYF	TRBJ2-5	TRBV20-1